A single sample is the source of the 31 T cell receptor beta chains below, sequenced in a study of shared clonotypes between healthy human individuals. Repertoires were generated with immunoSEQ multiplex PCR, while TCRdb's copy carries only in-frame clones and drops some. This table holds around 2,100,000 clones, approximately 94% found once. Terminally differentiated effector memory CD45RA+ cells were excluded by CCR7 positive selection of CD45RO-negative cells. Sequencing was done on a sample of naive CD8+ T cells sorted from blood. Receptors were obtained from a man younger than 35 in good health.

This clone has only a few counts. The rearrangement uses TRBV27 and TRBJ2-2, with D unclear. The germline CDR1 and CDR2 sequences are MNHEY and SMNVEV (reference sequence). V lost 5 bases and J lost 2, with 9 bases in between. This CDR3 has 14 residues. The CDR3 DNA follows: TGTGCCAGCAGTGGACCAGTAAACACCGGGGAGCTGTTTTTT. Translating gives CASSGPVNTGELFF.

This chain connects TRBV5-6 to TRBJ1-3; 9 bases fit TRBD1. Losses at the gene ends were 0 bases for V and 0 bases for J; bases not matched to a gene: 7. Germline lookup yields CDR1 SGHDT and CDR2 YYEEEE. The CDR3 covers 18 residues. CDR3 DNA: TGTGCCAGCAGCTTGGAAGGACAGGGGCTATTCTCTGGAAACACCATATATTTT. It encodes CASSLEGQGLFSGNTIYF.

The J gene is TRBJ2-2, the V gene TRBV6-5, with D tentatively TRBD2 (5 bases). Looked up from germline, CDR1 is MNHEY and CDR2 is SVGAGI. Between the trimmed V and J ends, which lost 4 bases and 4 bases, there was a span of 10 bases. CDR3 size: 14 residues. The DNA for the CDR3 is TGTGCCAGCAGTTCAGACTACTTCACCGGGGAGCTGTTTTTT. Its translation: CASSSDYFTGELFF.

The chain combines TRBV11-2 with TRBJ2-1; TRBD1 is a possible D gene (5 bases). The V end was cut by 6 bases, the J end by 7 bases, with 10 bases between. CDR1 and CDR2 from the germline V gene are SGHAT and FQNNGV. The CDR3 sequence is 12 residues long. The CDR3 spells CASRGVDNEQFF. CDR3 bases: TGTGCCAGCAGAGGGGTGGATAATGAGCAGTTCTTC.

This chain's CDR3 is CASSWSGAGTDTQYF. CDR3 DNA: TGTGCCAGCAGCTGGAGCGGGGCCGGCACAGATACGCAGTATTTT. This chain joins TRBV5-4 and TRBJ2-3; 7 nucleotides line up with TRBD2. Germline lookup yields CDR1 SGHNT and CDR2 YYREEE (reference sequence). There are 15 residues in the CDR3. The trim removed 3 bases at V and 1 base at J, leaving 5 bases unmatched.

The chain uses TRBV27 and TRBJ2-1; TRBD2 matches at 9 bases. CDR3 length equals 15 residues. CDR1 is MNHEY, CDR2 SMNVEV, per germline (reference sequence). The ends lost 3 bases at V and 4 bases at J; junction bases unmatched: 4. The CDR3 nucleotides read TGTGCCAGCAGTTTGGATGGACTAGCGTACAATGAGCAGTTCTTC. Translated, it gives CASSLDGLAYNEQFF.

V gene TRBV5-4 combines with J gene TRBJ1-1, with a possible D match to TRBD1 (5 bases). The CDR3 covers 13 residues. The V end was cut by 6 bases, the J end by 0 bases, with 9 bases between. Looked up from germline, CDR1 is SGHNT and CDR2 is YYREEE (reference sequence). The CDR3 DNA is TGTGCCAGCAACGGGGCAGTGAACACTGAAGCTTTCTTT. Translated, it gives CASNGAVNTEAFF.

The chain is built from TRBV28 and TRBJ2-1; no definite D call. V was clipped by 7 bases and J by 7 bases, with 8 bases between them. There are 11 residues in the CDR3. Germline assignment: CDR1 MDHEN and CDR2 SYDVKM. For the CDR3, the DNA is TGTGCCAGCACCCTCCAAAATGAGCAGTTCTTC. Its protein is CASTLQNEQFF.

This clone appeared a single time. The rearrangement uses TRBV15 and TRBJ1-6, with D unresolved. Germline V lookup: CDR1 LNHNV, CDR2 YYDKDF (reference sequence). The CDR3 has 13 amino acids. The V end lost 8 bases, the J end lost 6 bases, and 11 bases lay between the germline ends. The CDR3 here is CATSWVLNSPLHF. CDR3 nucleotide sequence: TGTGCCACCTCTTGGGTCCTTAATTCACCCCTCCACTTT.

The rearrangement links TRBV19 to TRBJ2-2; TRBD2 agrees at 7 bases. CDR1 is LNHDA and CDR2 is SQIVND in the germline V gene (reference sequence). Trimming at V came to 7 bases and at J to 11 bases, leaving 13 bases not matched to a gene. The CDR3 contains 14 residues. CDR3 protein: CASINREAPPELFF. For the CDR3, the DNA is TGTGCCAGTATAAACCGGGAGGCCCCCCCAGAGCTGTTTTTT.

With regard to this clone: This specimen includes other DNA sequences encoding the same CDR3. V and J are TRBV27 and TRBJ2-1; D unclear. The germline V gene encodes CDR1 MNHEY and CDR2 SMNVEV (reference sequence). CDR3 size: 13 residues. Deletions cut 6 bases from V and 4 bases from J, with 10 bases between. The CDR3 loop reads CASSSSTYNEQFF. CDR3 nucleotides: TGTGCCAGCAGCTCGTCCACTTACAATGAGCAGTTCTTC.

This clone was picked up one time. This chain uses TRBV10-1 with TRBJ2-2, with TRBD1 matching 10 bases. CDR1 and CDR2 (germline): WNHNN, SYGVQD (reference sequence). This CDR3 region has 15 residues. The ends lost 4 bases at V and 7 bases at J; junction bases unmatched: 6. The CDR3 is CASSGGTGDDGELFF. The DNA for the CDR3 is TGCGCCAGCAGTGGGGGGACAGGGGACGACGGGGAGCTGTTTTTT.

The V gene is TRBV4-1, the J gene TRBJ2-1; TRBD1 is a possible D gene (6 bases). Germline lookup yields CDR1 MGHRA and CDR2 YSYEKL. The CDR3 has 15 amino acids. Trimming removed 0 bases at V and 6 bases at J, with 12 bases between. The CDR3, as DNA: TGCGCCAGCAGCCAAGATCCAGGGGTGATCAATGAGCAGTTCTTC. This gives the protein CASSQDPGVINEQFF.

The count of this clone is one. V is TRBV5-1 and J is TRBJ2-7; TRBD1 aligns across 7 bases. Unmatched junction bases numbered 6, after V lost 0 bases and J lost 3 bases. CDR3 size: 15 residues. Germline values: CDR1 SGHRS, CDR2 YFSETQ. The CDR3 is CASSLATGTVYEQYF. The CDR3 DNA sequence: TGCGCCAGCAGCTTGGCAACCGGGACAGTCTACGAGCAGTACTTC.

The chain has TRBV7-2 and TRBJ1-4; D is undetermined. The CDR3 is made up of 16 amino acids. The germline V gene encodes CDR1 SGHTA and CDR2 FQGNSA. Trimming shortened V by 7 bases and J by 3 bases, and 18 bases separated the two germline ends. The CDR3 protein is CASTHSRPGPNEKLFF. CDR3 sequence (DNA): TGTGCCAGCACCCACTCGAGACCCGGACCTAATGAAAAACTGTTTTTT.

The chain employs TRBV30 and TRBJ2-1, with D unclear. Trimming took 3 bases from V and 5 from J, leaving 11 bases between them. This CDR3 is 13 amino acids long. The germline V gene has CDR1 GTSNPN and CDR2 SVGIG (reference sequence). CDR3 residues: CAWREQSHNEQFF. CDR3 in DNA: TGTGCCTGGAGGGAACAGAGCCACAATGAGCAGTTCTTC.

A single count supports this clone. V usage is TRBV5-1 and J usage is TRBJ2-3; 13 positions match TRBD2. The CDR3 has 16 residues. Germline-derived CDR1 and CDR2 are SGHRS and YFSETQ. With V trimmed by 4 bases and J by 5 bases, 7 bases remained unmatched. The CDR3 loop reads CASSDTSGGARDTQYF. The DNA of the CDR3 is TGCGCCAGCAGCGATACTAGCGGGGGGGCTCGAGATACGCAGTATTTT.

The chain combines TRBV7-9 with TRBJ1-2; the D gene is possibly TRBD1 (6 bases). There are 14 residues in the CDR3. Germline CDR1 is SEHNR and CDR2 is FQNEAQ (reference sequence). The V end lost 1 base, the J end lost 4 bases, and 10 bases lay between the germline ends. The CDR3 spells CASSLEDSSYGYTF. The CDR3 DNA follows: TGTGCCAGCAGCTTAGAGGACAGCAGCTATGGCTACACCTTC.

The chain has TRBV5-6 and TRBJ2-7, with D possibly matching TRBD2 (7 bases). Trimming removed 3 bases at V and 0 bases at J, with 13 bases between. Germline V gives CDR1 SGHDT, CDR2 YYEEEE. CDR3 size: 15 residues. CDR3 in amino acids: CASSSRGRLSYEQYF. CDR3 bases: TGTGCCAGCAGCTCGCGGGGGCGGCTCTCCTACGAGCAGTACTTC. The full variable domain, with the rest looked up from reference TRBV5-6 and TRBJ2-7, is DAGVTQSPTHLIKTRGQQVTLRCSPKSGHDTVSWYQQALGQGPQFIFQYYEEEERQRGNFPDRFSGHQFPNYSSELNVNALLLGDSALYLCASSSRGRLSYEQYFGPGTRLTVT.

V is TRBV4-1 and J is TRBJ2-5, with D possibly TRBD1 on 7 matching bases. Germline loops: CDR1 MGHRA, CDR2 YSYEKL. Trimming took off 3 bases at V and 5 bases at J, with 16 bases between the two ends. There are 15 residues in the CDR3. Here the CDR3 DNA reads TGCGCCAGCAGCCAGAGAACAGGGGCGGGGGAGACCCAGTACTTC. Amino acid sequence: CASSQRTGAGETQYF.

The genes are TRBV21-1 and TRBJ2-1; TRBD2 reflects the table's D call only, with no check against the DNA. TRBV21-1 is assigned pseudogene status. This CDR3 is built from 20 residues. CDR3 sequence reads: CASRPPRLAGVCPQFNEQFF. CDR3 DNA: TGTGCCAGCAGGCCCCCGAGACTAGCGGGAGTCTGCCCTCAATTTAATGAGCAGTTCTTC.

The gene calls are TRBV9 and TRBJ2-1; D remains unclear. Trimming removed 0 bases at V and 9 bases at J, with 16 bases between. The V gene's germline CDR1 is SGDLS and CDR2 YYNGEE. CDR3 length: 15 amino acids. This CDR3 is CASSVAPNLDSEQFF. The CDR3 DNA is TGTGCCAGCAGCGTAGCTCCTAATCTGGATAGTGAGCAGTTCTTC.

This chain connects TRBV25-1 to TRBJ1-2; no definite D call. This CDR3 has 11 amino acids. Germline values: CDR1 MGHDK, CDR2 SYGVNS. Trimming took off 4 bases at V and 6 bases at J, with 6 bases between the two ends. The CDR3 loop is CASSGSDGYTF. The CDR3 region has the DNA TGTGCCAGCAGTGGATCCGATGGCTACACCTTC.

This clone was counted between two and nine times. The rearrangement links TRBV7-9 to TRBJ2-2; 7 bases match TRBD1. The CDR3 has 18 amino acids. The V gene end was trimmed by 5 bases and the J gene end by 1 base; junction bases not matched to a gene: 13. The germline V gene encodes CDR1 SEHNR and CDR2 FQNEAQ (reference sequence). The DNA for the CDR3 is TGTGCCAGCAGCCTCGACCCCCGACAGGGCCTGAACACCGGGGAGCTGTTTTTT. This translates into CASSLDPRQGLNTGELFF.

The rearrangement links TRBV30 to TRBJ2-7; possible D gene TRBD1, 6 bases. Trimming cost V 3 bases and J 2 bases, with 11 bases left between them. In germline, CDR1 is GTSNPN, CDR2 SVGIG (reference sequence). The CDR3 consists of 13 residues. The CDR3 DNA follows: TGTGCCTGGAGCGACGGACAGACCTACGAGCAGTACTTC. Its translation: CAWSDGQTYEQYF.

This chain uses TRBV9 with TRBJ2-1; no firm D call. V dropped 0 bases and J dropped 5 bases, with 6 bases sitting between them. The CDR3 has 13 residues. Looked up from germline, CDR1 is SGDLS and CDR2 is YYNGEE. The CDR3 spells CASSVGLDNEQFF. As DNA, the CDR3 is TGTGCCAGCAGCGTAGGGCTAGACAATGAGCAGTTCTTC.

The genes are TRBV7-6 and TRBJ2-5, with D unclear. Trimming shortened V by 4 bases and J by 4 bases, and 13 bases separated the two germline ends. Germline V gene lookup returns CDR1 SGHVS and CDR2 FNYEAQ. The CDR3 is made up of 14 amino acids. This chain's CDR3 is CASSSNAVGETQYF. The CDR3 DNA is TGTGCCAGCAGCTCCAACGCCGTAGGAGAGACCCAGTACTTC.

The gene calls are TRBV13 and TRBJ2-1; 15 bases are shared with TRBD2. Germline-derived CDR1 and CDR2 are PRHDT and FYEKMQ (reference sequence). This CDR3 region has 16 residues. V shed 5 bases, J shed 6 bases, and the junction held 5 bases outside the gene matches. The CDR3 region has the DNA TGTGCCAGCAGCCGTCGGACTAGCGGGAGGGCCAATGAGCAGTTCTTC. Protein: CASSRRTSGRANEQFF.

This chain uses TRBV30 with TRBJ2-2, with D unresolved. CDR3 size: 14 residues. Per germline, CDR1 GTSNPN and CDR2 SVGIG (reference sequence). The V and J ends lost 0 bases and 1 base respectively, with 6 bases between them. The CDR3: CAWSVEVNTGELFF. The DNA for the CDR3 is TGTGCCTGGAGTGTAGAGGTGAACACCGGGGAGCTGTTTTTT.

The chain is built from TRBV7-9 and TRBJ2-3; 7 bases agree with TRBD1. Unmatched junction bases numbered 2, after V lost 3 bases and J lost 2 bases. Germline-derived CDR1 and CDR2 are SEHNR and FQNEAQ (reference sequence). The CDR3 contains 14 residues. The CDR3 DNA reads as TGTGCCAGCAGCTTCCAGGGGGACACAGATACGCAGTATTTT. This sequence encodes CASSFQGDTDTQYF.

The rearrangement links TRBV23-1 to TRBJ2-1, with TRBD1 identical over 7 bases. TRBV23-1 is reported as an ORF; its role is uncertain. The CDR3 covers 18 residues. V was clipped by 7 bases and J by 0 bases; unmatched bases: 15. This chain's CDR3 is CASILSRLQGISYNEQFF. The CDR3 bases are TGCGCCAGCATCCTCTCGAGATTACAGGGGATCTCCTACAATGAGCAGTTCTTC.